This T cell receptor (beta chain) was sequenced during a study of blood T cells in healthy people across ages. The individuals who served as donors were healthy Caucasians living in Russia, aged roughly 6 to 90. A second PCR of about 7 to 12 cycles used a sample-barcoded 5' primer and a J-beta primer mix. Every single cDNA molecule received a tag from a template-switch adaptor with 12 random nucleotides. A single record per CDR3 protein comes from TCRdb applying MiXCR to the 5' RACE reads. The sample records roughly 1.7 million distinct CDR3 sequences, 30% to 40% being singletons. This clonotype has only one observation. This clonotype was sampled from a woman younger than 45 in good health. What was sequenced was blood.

CDR3 coding DNA: TGTGCCAGCAGTTACGCGGTGGGAGAGCAGCCCCAGCATTTT. Its translation: CASSYAVGEQPQHF. The gene calls are TRBV6-2 or TRBV6-3 and TRBJ1-5; D call uncertain. V was shortened by 2 bases and J by 7 bases, with 12 bases between the two germline ends. Germline CDR1 MNHEY, CDR2 SVGEGT. The CDR3 loop spans 14 amino acids.